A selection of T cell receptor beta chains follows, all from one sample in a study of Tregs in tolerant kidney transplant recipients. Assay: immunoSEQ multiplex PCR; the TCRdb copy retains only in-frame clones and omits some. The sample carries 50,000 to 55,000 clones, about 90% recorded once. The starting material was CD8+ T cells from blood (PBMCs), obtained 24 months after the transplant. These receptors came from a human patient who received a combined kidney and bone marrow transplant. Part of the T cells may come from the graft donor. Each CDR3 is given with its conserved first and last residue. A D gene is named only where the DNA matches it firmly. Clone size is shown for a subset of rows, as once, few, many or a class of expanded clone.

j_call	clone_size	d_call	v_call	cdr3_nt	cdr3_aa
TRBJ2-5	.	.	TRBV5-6	TGTGCCAGCAGCAATATCCGGGGCCAAGAGACCCAGTACTTC	CASSNIRGQETQYF
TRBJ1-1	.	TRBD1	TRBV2	TGTGCCAGGGAGGACAGGACGGACACTGAAGCTTTCTTT	CAREDRTDTEAFF
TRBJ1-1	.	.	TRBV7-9	TGTGCCAGCAGCGAGCACACGACAGCTCACTTT	CASSEHTTAHF
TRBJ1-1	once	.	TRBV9	TGTGCCAGCAGCGTAGGAGGAGATGAAGCTTTCTTT	CASSVGGDEAFF
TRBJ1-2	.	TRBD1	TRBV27	TGTGCCAGCAGTCCACTGACAGGGGGCGGATATGGCTACACCTTC	CASSPLTGGGYGYTF
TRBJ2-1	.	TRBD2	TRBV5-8	TGTGCCAGCAGCATTATAGCGGGAGATTTCTACAATGAGCAGTTCTTC	CASSIIAGDFYNEQFF
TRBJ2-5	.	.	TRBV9	TGTGCCAGCAGCGTAGGTGGGGGGGCCGGGGAGACCCAGTACTTC	CASSVGGGAGETQYF
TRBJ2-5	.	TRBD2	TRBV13	TGTGCCAGCAGCTTATCGGGGGGGCGTGAGACCCAGTACTTC	CASSLSGGRETQYF
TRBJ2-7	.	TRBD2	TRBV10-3	TGTGCCATCAGTGAGTCTACCGGGACTAGCGGCTACGAGCAGTACTTC	CAISESTGTSGYEQYF
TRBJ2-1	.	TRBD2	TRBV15	TGTGCCACCAGCAGTAAAAGCGGGAGCTCCTACAATGAGCAGTTCTTC	CATSSKSGSSYNEQFF
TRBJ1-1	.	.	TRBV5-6	TGTGCCAGCAGCTTGGGAGACATTGGAGAAGCTTTCTTT	CASSLGDIGEAFF
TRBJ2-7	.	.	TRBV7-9	TGTGCCAGCAGCTCCCAGGTGGGGGCTTCGACCTGGCAGTACTTC	CASSSQVGASTWQYF
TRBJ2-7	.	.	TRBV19	TGTGCCAGCAGGGGTAAATCGAGCGAGCAGTACTTC	CASRGKSSEQYF
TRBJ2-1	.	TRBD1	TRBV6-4	TGTGCCAGCAGTGGGGGACAGAACAATGAGCAGTTCTTC	CASSGGQNNEQFF
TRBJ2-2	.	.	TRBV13	TGTGCCAGCAGGACGCACGAGGTTGAGGTCGGGGAGCTGTTTTTT	CASRTHEVEVGELFF
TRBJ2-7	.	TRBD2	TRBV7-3	TGTGCCAGCAGCTTAGGCCCCCGTCTAGCGGGAAACTACGAGCAGTACTTC	CASSLGPRLAGNYEQYF
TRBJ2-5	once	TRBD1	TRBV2	TGTGCCAGCAGTGCCCTGGGACAGAAAAAAGAGACCCAGTACTTC	CASSALGQKKETQYF
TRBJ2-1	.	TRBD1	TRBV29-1	TGCAGCGTTGAACAGGGGGCATATGAGCAGTTCTTC	CSVEQGAYEQFF
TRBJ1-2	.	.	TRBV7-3	TGTGCCAGCATCATTCTCGGGGGTCAAGACGGGAACTATGGCTACACCTTC	CASIILGGQDGNYGYTF
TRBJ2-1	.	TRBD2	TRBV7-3	TGTGCCAGCAGCTCGCAGCTAGCGGGAATGATAAATGAGCAGTTCTTC	CASSSQLAGMINEQFF
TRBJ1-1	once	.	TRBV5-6	TGTGCCAGCAGCACAACCACTGAAGCTTTCTTT	CASSTTTEAFF
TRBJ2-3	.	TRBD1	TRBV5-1	TGCGCCAGCAGGGGACAGGGATGGACAGATACGCAGTATTTT	CASRGQGWTDTQYF
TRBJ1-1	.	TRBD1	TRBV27	TGTGCCAGCAGTTACAGGGGTCCGAACACTGAAGCTTTCTTT	CASSYRGPNTEAFF
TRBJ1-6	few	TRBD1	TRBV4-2	TGTGCCAGCAGCCCGACAGGGCCTGGTGATTCACCCCTCCACTTT	CASSPTGPGDSPLHF
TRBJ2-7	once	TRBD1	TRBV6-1	TGTGCCAGCAGGGTATTGGCAGGGGGAACCTACGAGCAGTACTTC	CASRVLAGGTYEQYF
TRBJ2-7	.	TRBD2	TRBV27	TGTGCCAGCAGTTCGCTAGCGGGAAGCTACGAGCAGTACTTC	CASSSLAGSYEQYF
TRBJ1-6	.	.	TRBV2	TGTGCCAGCAGCCTGAGCAGGGAAGAAGGATCCTATAATTCCCCCCTCCACTTT	CASSLSREEGSYNSPLHF
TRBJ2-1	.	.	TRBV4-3	TGCGCCAGCAGCCCAACAGGTCCGGGTAATGAGCAGTTCTTC	CASSPTGPGNEQFF
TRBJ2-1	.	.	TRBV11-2	TGTGCCAGCAGCTTCGATGAGCAGTTCTTC	CASSFDEQFF
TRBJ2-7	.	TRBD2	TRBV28	TGTGCCAGCACCCCCCTCGGGCTAGCGGGCGTCTCCTACGAGCAGTACTTC	CASTPLGLAGVSYEQYF
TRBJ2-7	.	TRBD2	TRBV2	TGTGCCATCAATCCGGGACTAGCGAGCTACGAGCAGTACTTC	CAINPGLASYEQYF
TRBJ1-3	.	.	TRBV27	TGTGCCAGCAGCTGGACAGCGAGCTCTGGAAACACCATATATTTT	CASSWTASSGNTIYF
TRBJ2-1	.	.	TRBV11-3	TGTGCCAGCAGCCACCTAGTAGCCAATGAGCAGTTCTTC	CASSHLVANEQFF
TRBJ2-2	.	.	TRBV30	TGTGCCTGGAATGGAGAGAGGCTAACCGGGGAGCTGTTTTTT	CAWNGERLTGELFF
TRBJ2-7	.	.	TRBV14	TGTGCCAGCAGCCCCAGAGGGTTCGAGCAGTACTTC	CASSPRGFEQYF